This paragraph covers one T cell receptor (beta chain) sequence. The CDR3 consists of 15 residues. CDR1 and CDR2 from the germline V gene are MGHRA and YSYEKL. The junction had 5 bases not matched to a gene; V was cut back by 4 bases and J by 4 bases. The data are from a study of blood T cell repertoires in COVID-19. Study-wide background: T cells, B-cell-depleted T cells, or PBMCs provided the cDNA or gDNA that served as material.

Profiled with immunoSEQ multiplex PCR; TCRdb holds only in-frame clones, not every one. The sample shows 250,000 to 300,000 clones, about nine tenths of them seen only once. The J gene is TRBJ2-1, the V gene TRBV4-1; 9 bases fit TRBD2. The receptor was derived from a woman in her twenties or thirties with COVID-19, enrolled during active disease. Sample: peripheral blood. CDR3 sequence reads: CASSRLADPYNEQFF. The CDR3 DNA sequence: TGCGCCAGCAGCCGACTAGCGGATCCTTACAATGAGCAGTTCTTC.